The 32 T cell receptor beta chains reported below all come from one sample, sequenced in a study of T-cell reconstitution after alpha-beta-depleted transplantation in children. TCRbeta library construction was performed incorporating unique molecular identifiers. TCRdb reanalysed the PCR reads using MiXCR and keeps one entry per CDR3 protein. The repertoire holds 900,000 or so distinct CDR3 sequences, with roughly 15% as singletons. The sequencing here drew on PBMCs, mostly from graft donor cells, taken 360 days after TCRalphabeta/CD19-depleted stem cell transplant. The receptors stem from a male patient younger than 18 who had a stem cell transplant for acute lymphoblastic leukemia, so the T cells may come from the graft donor.

This clonotype was counted ten times or more. V usage is TRBV6-6 and J usage is TRBJ2-3; D gene unclear. The CDR3 is made up of 12 amino acids. Germline V gene sequence: CDR1 MNHNY, CDR2 SVGAGI (reference sequence). Trimming left V 8 bases short and J 6 bases short, with 12 bases between. CDR3 DNA: TGTGCCAGCCTCGGTGGGGTTGATACGCAGTATTTT. This encodes CASLGGVDTQYF.

This clonotype was recorded many times. The V call is TRBV19, the J call TRBJ1-1; the D gene is possibly TRBD1 (6 bases). V was pared by 6 bases and J by 5 bases, with 13 bases between. This CDR3 contains 13 residues. Germline V gives CDR1 LNHDA, CDR2 SQIVND (reference sequence). DNA for the CDR3: TGTGCCAGTAGCGAGGGGGGATATACTGAAGCTTTCTTT. Its translation: CASSEGGYTEAFF.

This clonotype was seen a handful of times. This chain uses TRBV5-1 with TRBJ2-2; 13 bases are a match to TRBD2. The germline CDR1 and CDR2 sequences are SGHRS and YFSETQ. The CDR3 consists of 18 residues. Trimming cost V 1 base and J 0 bases; bases outside gene matches: 3. CDR3 residues: CASSLKLAGGPNTGELFF. CDR3 nucleotides: TGCGCCAGCAGCTTGAAACTAGCGGGAGGGCCGAACACCGGGGAGCTGTTTTTT.

In its sample, this clonotype was seen a few times. The rearrangement joins TRBV2 to TRBJ2-1; D unresolved. Germline values: CDR1 SNHLY, CDR2 FYNNEI. The V and J ends lost 4 bases and 8 bases respectively, with 12 bases between them. The length of the CDR3 is 13 residues. The CDR3 nucleotides are TGTGCCAGCAGTGTTAGGAAAAACTATGAGCAGTTCTTC. It yields the protein CASSVRKNYEQFF.

This clonotype was detected only a few times. V is TRBV5-1 and J is TRBJ1-5, with 7 bases identical to TRBD1. V lost 2 bases to trimming and J lost 2 bases; unmatched junction nucleotides: 7. CDR3 size: 16 residues. Germline CDR1 reads SGHRS; CDR2 reads YFSETQ. DNA of the CDR3: TGCGCCAGCAGCTTTGGGACAGCGGGGCGCAATCAGCCCCAGCATTTT. It yields the protein CASSFGTAGRNQPQHF. The entire variable domain, with the rest obtained from reference TRBV5-1 and TRBJ1-5, is as follows: KAGVTQTPRYLIKTRGQQVTLSCSPISGHRSVSWYQQTPGQGLQFLFEYFSETQRNKGNFPGRFSGRQFSNSRSEMNVSTLELGDSALYLCASSFGTAGRNQPQHFGDGTRLSIL.

This chain uses TRBV4-1 with TRBJ2-2, with TRBD1 matching 10 bases. The CDR3 is 16 amino acids. The V gene end was trimmed by 3 bases and the J gene end by 7 bases; junction bases not matched to a gene: 8. Germline loops: CDR1 MGHRA, CDR2 YSYEKL. CDR3 coding DNA: TGCGCCAGCAGCCACTCCGACAGGGGGCGCTTCGGGGAGCTGTTTTTT. Its protein product is CASSHSDRGRFGELFF.

In this sample, this clonotype turned up many times. This chain links TRBV27 with TRBJ2-3; D might be TRBD2 (6 bases). In germline, CDR1 is MNHEY, CDR2 SMNVEV (reference sequence). Trimming removed 4 bases from V and 3 bases from J, with 14 bases in between. This CDR3 comprises 15 residues. CDR3 sequence (DNA): TGTGCCAGCAGTTCGGCGGGGTCGGAGACAGATACGCAGTATTTT. Protein sequence: CASSSAGSETDTQYF.

V gene TRBV6-5 combines with J gene TRBJ2-1; tentative D call: TRBD2 (5 bases). CDR3 length equals 14 residues. The V end lost 2 bases, the J end lost 6 bases, and 11 bases lay between the germline ends. The germline V gene has CDR1 MNHEY and CDR2 SVGAGI. In nucleotides, the CDR3 is TGTGCCAGCAGTTACGGGAGACCCGGCAATGAGCAGTTCTTC. Amino acids: CASSYGRPGNEQFF.

This clonotype showed up just a few times. This sequence joins TRBV5-4 and TRBJ2-3; perhaps TRBD2 as D (5 bases). The CDR3 length is 16 residues. Germline CDR1 SGHNT, CDR2 YYREEE (reference sequence). Trimming stripped 0 bases from V and 2 bases from J, with 13 bases between. The CDR3 loop is CASSLAPRTVTDTQYF. CDR3 DNA sequence: TGTGCCAGCAGCTTGGCCCCTAGGACTGTCACAGATACGCAGTATTTT.

This clonotype was observed a handful of times. V and J are TRBV5-1 and TRBJ2-5, with 7 nucleotides matching TRBD1. CDR3 size: 13 residues. V shed 4 bases and J 6 bases; nucleotides not matched to a gene: 6. Germline V gene sequence: CDR1 SGHRS, CDR2 YFSETQ. As DNA, the CDR3 is TGCGCCAGCAGCGCGACAGGGCTGAAGACCCAGTACTTC. It encodes CASSATGLKTQYF.

V is TRBV5-1 and J is TRBJ2-6; 7 bases match TRBD2. The CDR3 contains 17 residues. Germline V gene lookup returns CDR1 SGHRS and CDR2 YFSETQ. V lost 1 base and J lost 2; bases outside the gene matches: 6. The CDR3 sequence is CASSLTSALTGANVLTF. CDR3 nucleotides: TGCGCCAGCAGCTTGACTAGCGCTTTAACTGGGGCCAACGTCCTGACTTTC.

This clonotype was seen more than once but under ten times. The chain uses TRBV5-1 and TRBJ2-4; TRBD2 might be the D (5 bases). Germline CDR1 reads SGHRS; CDR2 reads YFSETQ. This CDR3 has 15 amino acids. Trimming pared 4 bases from V and 2 bases from J, leaving 13 bases between. In DNA form, the CDR3 reads TGCGCCAGCAGCCCCTCTACGGGAACCAAAAACATTCAGTACTTC. Translated: CASSPSTGTKNIQYF.

This clonotype was observed many times. J is TRBJ2-7 and V is TRBV5-1, with a tentative D call TRBD1 (6 bases). V was shortened by 0 bases and J by 5 bases, with 9 bases between the two germline ends. The CDR3 covers 13 residues. Germline V gives CDR1 SGHRS, CDR2 YFSETQ. The CDR3 region is CASSLAAGDEQYF. The CDR3 DNA sequence: TGCGCCAGCAGCTTGGCGGCAGGGGACGAGCAGTACTTC. The entire variable domain, with the rest obtained from reference TRBV5-1 and TRBJ2-7, is as follows: KAGVTQTPRYLIKTRGQQVTLSCSPISGHRSVSWYQQTPGQGLQFLFEYFSETQRNKGNFPGRFSGRQFSNSRSEMNVSTLELGDSALYLCASSLAAGDEQYFGPGTRLTVT.

This chain connects TRBV5-1 to TRBJ2-2, with 7 positions matching TRBD1. The V segment lost 2 bases and the J segment 0 bases; nucleotides outside the gene matches: 4. This CDR3 contains 16 residues. Germline V gene sequence: CDR1 SGHRS, CDR2 YFSETQ. The DNA of the CDR3 is TGCGCCAGCAGCTTTTCGACAGGGTCGAACACCGGGGAGCTGTTTTTT. It translates to CASSFSTGSNTGELFF.

This chain joins TRBV10-3 and TRBJ2-7; D may be TRBD1 (5 bases). Deletions cut 2 bases from V and 2 bases from J, with 19 bases between. This CDR3 comprises 17 residues. From germline, CDR1 is ENHRY and CDR2 SYGVKD. CDR3 DNA sequence: TGTGCCATCAGTGAGGGACAAATAATTCTTGCCCCCTACGAGCAGTACTTC. Protein sequence: CAISEGQIILAPYEQYF.

V is TRBV9 and J is TRBJ2-7, with 12 positions matching TRBD2. Germline-derived CDR1 and CDR2 are SGDLS and YYNGEE. This CDR3 region has 16 residues. V lost 2 bases, J lost 2 bases, and 5 bases stayed unmatched. The CDR3 DNA reads as TGTGCCAGCAGCGTCGCGCTAGCGGGAGGGCCCTACGAGCAGTACTTC. Protein product: CASSVALAGGPYEQYF.

This clonotype was picked up a small number of times. The chain joins TRBV5-1 to TRBJ1-3; D is unclear. Trimming left V 0 bases short and J 0 bases short, with 7 bases between. Germline loops: CDR1 SGHRS, CDR2 YFSETQ. This CDR3 is built from 15 residues. CDR3 amino acids: CASSLDTSSGNTIYF. The DNA of the CDR3 is TGCGCCAGCAGCTTGGACACCAGCTCTGGAAACACCATATATTTT.

This clonotype came up a few times. The chain has TRBV2 and TRBJ2-1; 7 bases map to TRBD2. V was clipped by 10 bases and J by 5 bases; unmatched bases: 14. This CDR3 is 15 amino acids long. Germline CDR1 and CDR2: SNHLY and FYNNEI. The CDR3 loop reads CATRRGVYTHNEQFF. CDR3 bases: TGTGCCACCAGACGGGGGGTTTACACACACAATGAGCAGTTCTTC.

The J gene is TRBJ1-1, the V gene TRBV29-1, with unresolved D. V was pared by 5 bases and J by 1 base, with 14 bases between. The length of the CDR3 is 14 residues. The V gene's germline CDR1 is SQVTM and CDR2 ANQGSEA. The CDR3 coding sequence is TGCAGCGTTCTGGTCACCTTACAGAACACTGAAGCTTTCTTT. Translation gives CSVLVTLQNTEAFF. Supplemented by reference TRBV29-1 and TRBJ1-1, the full variable domain reads SAVISQKPSRDICQRGTSLTIQCQVDSQVTMMFWYRQQPGQSLTLIATANQGSEATYESGFVIDKFPISRPNLTFSTLTVSNMSPEDSSIYLCSVLVTLQNTEAFFGQGTRLTVV.

This clonotype was picked up one time. The chain employs TRBV3-1 and TRBJ2-4, with a possible D match to TRBD2 (5 bases). The CDR3 has 19 residues. Germline lookup yields CDR1 LGHDT and CDR2 YNNKEL (reference sequence). The V gene lost 8 bases and the J gene lost 0 bases, with 26 bases spanning the gap. Written as DNA, the CDR3 is TGTGCCAGCTGCACGACCCCGCCCAGAGGGTCCATAGCCAAAAACATTCAGTACTTC. It translates to CASCTTPPRGSIAKNIQYF.

The J gene is TRBJ2-5, the V gene TRBV5-1, with 10 nucleotides matching TRBD1. The CDR3 extends over 17 amino acids. Germline V lookup: CDR1 SGHRS, CDR2 YFSETQ. V lost 4 bases to trimming and J lost 5 bases; unmatched junction nucleotides: 14. The CDR3 DNA follows: TGCGCCAGCAGCCCCGGGAGGGGACAGGGGAGTACGGAGACCCAGTACTTC. Residues: CASSPGRGQGSTETQYF.

The V gene is TRBV12-3 or TRBV12-4, the J gene TRBJ2-3, with D perhaps matching TRBD2 (6 bases). The CDR3 is made up of 16 amino acids. V was pared by 6 bases and J by 0 bases, with 16 bases between. The CDR3: CASSPSLARSTDTQYF. CDR3 DNA sequence: TGTGCCAGCAGCCCGAGCCTAGCGAGGAGCACAGATACGCAGTATTTT.

This clonotype was counted many times. The genes are TRBV5-1 and TRBJ1-1; 8 bases align to TRBD1. V lost 4 bases and J lost 5; bases outside the gene matches: 4. The CDR3 has 13 residues. The germline CDR1 and CDR2 sequences are SGHRS and YFSETQ. This CDR3 reads CASSLTGATEAFF. For the CDR3, the DNA is TGCGCCAGCAGCCTGACAGGGGCAACTGAAGCTTTCTTT.

J is TRBJ2-3 and V is TRBV15; D perhaps matches TRBD2 (6 bases). The CDR3 length is 13 residues. Deletions cut 1 base from V and 5 bases from J, with 7 bases between. Germline CDR1 reads LNHNV; CDR2 reads YYDKDF (reference sequence). CDR3 bases: TGTGCCACCAGCAGAGTGCGGGGAGATACGCAGTATTTT. This gives the protein CATSRVRGDTQYF. Together with reference TRBV15 and TRBJ2-3, the CDR3 gives the full variable domain: DAMVIQNPRYQVTQFGKPVTLSCSQTLNHNVMYWYQQKSSQAPKLLFHYYDKDFNNEADTPDNFQSRRPNTSFCFLDIRSPGLGDTAMYLCATSRVRGDTQYFGPGTRLTVL.

This clonotype has more than one count but fewer than ten. V gene TRBV12-3 or TRBV12-4 combines with J gene TRBJ2-2; D not certain. The V end was cut by 1 base, the J end by 5 bases, with 14 bases between. The CDR3 has 16 residues. This CDR3 reads CASSLERLAQTGELFF. The DNA for the CDR3 is TGTGCCAGCAGTTTAGAGAGACTCGCCCAAACCGGGGAGCTGTTTTTT.

This clonotype was picked up a small number of times. The gene calls are TRBV7-3 and TRBJ2-1; 14 bases line up with TRBD2. V shed 6 bases, J shed 8 bases, and the junction held 6 bases outside the gene matches. CDR1 and CDR2 (germline): SGHTA, FQGTGA. This CDR3 region has 15 residues. CDR3 loop: CASRRLAGGPDEQFF. The CDR3 nucleotides are TGTGCCAGCAGGCGACTAGCGGGAGGGCCGGATGAGCAGTTCTTC. Full variable domain (rest looked up from reference TRBV7-3 and TRBJ2-1): GAGVSQTPSNKVTEKGKYVELRCDPISGHTALYWYRQSLGQGPEFLIYFQGTGAADDSGLPNDRFFAVRPEGSVSTLKIQRTERGDSAVYLCASRRLAGGPDEQFFGPGTRLTVL.

CDR3 DNA: TGCAGCGTCGGGGGGAAACTAGCGGACCGGAGCTCCTACGAGCAGTACTTC. Its translation: CSVGGKLADRSSYEQYF. The chain is built from TRBV29-1 and TRBJ2-7, with 8 nucleotides matching TRBD2. The trim removed 6 bases at V and 0 bases at J, leaving 16 bases unmatched. There are 17 residues in the CDR3. Germline V gene data show CDR1 as SQVTM and CDR2 as ANQGSEA.

This clonotype was detected a few times. The gene calls are TRBV4-1 and TRBJ2-1, with 11 bases aligning to TRBD2. V was pared by 1 base and J by 9 bases, with 11 bases of the junction left unmatched. The CDR3 has 17 amino acids. Germline lookup yields CDR1 MGHRA and CDR2 YSYEKL. The CDR3 loop reads CASSQAPLAGGVSEQFF. The CDR3 nucleotides are TGCGCCAGCAGCCAAGCGCCGCTAGCGGGAGGAGTTAGTGAGCAGTTCTTC.

This clonotype was counted between two and nine times. The chain carries TRBV19 and TRBJ2-1; no clear D. Germline CDR1 LNHDA, CDR2 SQIVND (reference sequence). CDR3 length: 16 residues. Trimming left V 4 bases short and J 3 bases short, with 16 bases between. The CDR3 protein is CASSTRPEFNYNEQFF. CDR3 sequence (DNA): TGTGCCAGTAGTACGAGACCCGAATTCAACTACAATGAGCAGTTCTTC. The full variable domain, its missing parts supplied by reference TRBV19 and TRBJ2-1, is DGGITQSPKYLFRKEGQNVTLSCEQNLNHDAMYWYRQDPGQGLRLIYYSQIVNDFQKGDIAEGYSVSREKKESFPLTVTSAQKNPTAFYLCASSTRPEFNYNEQFFGPGTRLTVL.

The V call is TRBV9, the J call TRBJ2-2; 8 bases are shared with TRBD2. The junction had 6 bases not matched to a gene; V was cut back by 4 bases and J by 4 bases. Per the germline V gene, CDR1 is SGDLS and CDR2 is YYNGEE. The CDR3 length is 15 residues. Here the CDR3 reads CASSTGTRPTGELFF. Here the CDR3 DNA reads TGTGCCAGCAGCACCGGGACTAGGCCCACCGGGGAGCTGTTTTTT. The full variable domain, with the rest looked up from reference TRBV9 and TRBJ2-2, is DSGVTQTPKHLITATGQRVTLRCSPRSGDLSVYWYQQSLDQGLQFLIQYYNGEERAKGNILERFSAQQFPDLHSELNLSSLELGDSALYFCASSTGTRPTGELFFGEGSRLTVL.

As to this clonotype: Germline is not matched at one junction end, which may reflect a read error. The CDR3 loop is CVSSSRQTATYEQYF. CDR3 coding DNA: TGTGTCAGCAGTTCAAGACAGACGGCCACCTACGAGCAGTACTTC. The chain carries TRBV12-3 or TRBV12-4 and TRBJ2-7, with D maybe TRBD1 (5 bases). The CDR3 loop spans 15 amino acids.

The chain recombines TRBV29-1 with TRBJ2-1, with 12 bases identical to TRBD2. This CDR3 comprises 16 residues. The ends lost 7 bases at V and 9 bases at J; junction bases unmatched: 16. Germline V gives CDR1 SQVTM, CDR2 ANQGSEA. The CDR3 nucleotides read TGCAGCGCTCACAGGGCTAGCGGGAGGGCCCTGGGTGAGCAGTTCTTC. Its translation is CSAHRASGRALGEQFF.